This T cell receptor beta chain was profiled in a study of blood T cells in healthy people across ages. Study-wide findings and caveats: Total diversity from one million sequenced T cells was likely underestimated.

About this clonotype itself: The antigen remains unidentified.

Then a second PCR, running roughly 7 to 11 cycles, was carried out with a sample-barcoded 5' primer and a J-beta primer mix. There were at least 3 million CDR3-containing paired-end reads obtained from each sample. TCRdb re-called the 5' RACE reads with MiXCR, one entry per CDR3 protein. This repertoire shows 660,000 or so distinct CDR3 sequences, 58% found once; its top ten account for 30% to 40%. The CDR3 totals 17 residues. V was trimmed by 0 bases and J by 0 bases, leaving 10 bases between them. Germline CDR1 reads SGHRS; CDR2 reads YFSETQ. The sample taken for sequencing was blood. The sequence derives from a man aged 55 to 70 in good health. V gene TRBV5-1 combines with J gene TRBJ2-6; D is unclear. CDR3 in DNA: TGCGCCAGCAGCTTGGTTCAGACCAGCTCTGGGGCCAACGTCCTGACTTTC. Amino acid sequence: CASSLVQTSSGANVLTF.